This T cell receptor beta chain was captured in a study of blood T cell repertoires in COVID-19. Looking at the study overall: Samples representing acute and convalescent COVID-19 were sourced from the United States, Italy and Spain. Sample material is recorded as cDNA or gDNA derived from T cells, B-cell-depleted T cells, or PBMCs.

Original data processing: Nucleated cell counts were estimated from reference gene primer amplification. TCRdb's copy holds only in-frame clones and misses some; the assay was immunoSEQ multiplex PCR. V, J and clone size derive from that table, while D and trimming were established from the DNA sequence. The profile covers approximately 110,000 clones, with about 82% appearing a single time and roughly 4.9% taken by the ten largest. Germline V gene sequence: CDR1 SGHVS, CDR2 FNYEAQ. The CDR3 has 17 residues. Trimming removed 2 bases from V and 0 bases from J, with 15 bases in between. This sequence was found in a human donor in a cohort sampled during active COVID-19. The J gene is TRBJ2-3, the V gene TRBV7-6, with D uncertain. Sequencing input: peripheral blood. The CDR3: CASSLTLATTSTDTQYF. In nucleotides, the CDR3 is TGTGCCAGCAGCTTAACCCTGGCCACTACTAGCACAGATACGCAGTATTTT.